This T cell receptor beta chain is drawn from a study of cytomegalovirus exposure and HLA in healthy donors. The study, taken as a whole, reports: Clonal expansion was found to be greater in HLA-associated TCR beta chains than in equally common others in a later analysis. Specific recognition of CMV antigens was confirmed in vitro for a few chains (all CMV-associated).

As to this clone: What it recognizes is unknown.

The PCR contained 60 Vbeta and 13 Jbeta primers. Method: immunoSEQ multiplex PCR; TCRdb's copy keeps in-frame clones and lacks some. Altogether approximately 77,000 clones are present, approximately 78% being singletons, with the ten largest covering approximately 4.6%. The sample comprised PBMCs. This sequence was found in a man aged 35 to 55 in good health and CMV-seronegative.

The CDR3 region is CASSQGGQGGDTQYF. The CDR3, as DNA: TGCGCCAGCAGCCAAGGTGGACAGGGGGGAGATACGCAGTATTTT. The chain carries TRBV4-1 and TRBJ2-3; 10 nucleotides line up with TRBD1. The CDR3 loop spans 15 amino acids. The ends lost 1 base at V and 5 bases at J; junction bases unmatched: 3. Germline loops: CDR1 MGHRA, CDR2 YSYEKL.